Below are 20 T cell receptor beta chains sequenced from a single sample in a study of molecular identifiers for immune sequencing clone quantification. TCRdb fed the PCR reads into MiXCR, producing one record per CDR3 protein. The table includes approximately 680,000 distinct CDR3 sequences, about 25% detected once. The sample taken for sequencing was naive CD8+ T cells from blood, with Jurkat cell RNA spiked in. Subset: FACS-sorted CD8+CD4-CCR7+CD45RA+ naive T cells. Receptor source: a human donor in good health. Some libraries in this study had Jurkat cell RNA spiked in.

Comments on this clonotype: This may be a read error: a much more frequent sequence differs by one nucleotide. This sequence joins TRBV30 and TRBJ2-7; D is perhaps TRBD1 (6 bases). The CDR3 runs to 12 residues. Germline V gene data show CDR1 as GTSNPN and CDR2 as SVGIG (reference sequence). The ends were cut back, 5 bases at V and 5 bases at J, with 13 bases in the middle. The CDR3 region has the DNA TGTGCCTGGGCGCAGGGGCCCAACGAGCAGTACTTC. Its translation: CAWAQGPNEQYF.

This clonotype has just a few counts. The chain links TRBV9 to TRBJ2-3; a weak D match, TRBD2 (6 bases). Germline V CDR1 and CDR2: SGDLS, YYNGEE. The CDR3 spans 14 residues. V dropped 2 bases and J dropped 2 bases, with 9 bases sitting between them. CDR3 coding DNA: TGTGCCAGCAGCGTGTCGGGGGTCACAGATACGCAGTATTTT. As protein: CASSVSGVTDTQYF.

About this clonotype itself: This clone may be a read error of a much larger clone one base away. The V call is TRBV12-3 or TRBV12-4, the J call TRBJ1-2; D is unclear. This CDR3 is built from 12 residues. The CDR3 is CSSTTGIYGYTF. Here the CDR3 DNA reads TGTTCCAGCACCACCGGGATCTATGGCTACACCTTC.

On this clonotype: A junction boundary mismatches the germline segment, possibly from a read error. This chain connects TRBV12-3 or TRBV12-4 to TRBJ2-3; no firm D call. This CDR3 has 15 residues. The CDR3 protein is CASSQFRLSIDTQYF. DNA for the CDR3: TGTGCCAGCAGTCAATTCCGGTTAAGCATAGATACGCAGTATTTT.

Worth noting for this clonotype: This may be a read error: a much more frequent sequence differs by one nucleotide. The V call is TRBV28, the J call TRBJ1-1, with a tentative D call TRBD1 (6 bases). This CDR3 contains 15 residues. Looked up from germline, CDR1 is MDHEN and CDR2 is SYDVKM. V was trimmed by 6 bases and J by 1 base, leaving 15 bases between them. Here the CDR3 reads CASSWVGAKNTEAFF. The CDR3 region has the DNA TGTGCCAGCAGCTGGGTGGGGGCGAAGAACACTGAAGCTTTCTTT.

This clonotype was found a few times. This chain joins TRBV20-1 and TRBJ2-3; 7 bases are shared with TRBD2. This CDR3 region has 17 residues. The J segment lost 2 bases and the V segment lost 5 bases, leaving 16 bases of the junction unmatched. Germline assignment: CDR1 DFQATT and CDR2 SNEGSKA (reference sequence). CDR3 protein: CSALPSGRTQNTDTQYF. CDR3 DNA sequence: TGCAGTGCTTTACCTAGCGGACGTACCCAAAACACAGATACGCAGTATTTT.

This clonotype was seen many times. The rearrangement links TRBV5-1 to TRBJ2-3, with a possible D match to TRBD1 (5 bases). CDR3 length: 14 residues. V lost 4 bases and J lost 6, with 15 bases in between. Germline CDR1 is SGHRS and CDR2 is YFSETQ. CDR3 in DNA: TGCGCCAGCAGCCCCTGGGAAGGGGCGGATACGCAGTATTTT. This gives the protein CASSPWEGADTQYF.

Notes on this clonotype: This may arise from a read error, as a much more abundant clone is one base away. V is TRBV7-8 and J is TRBJ1-5, with 9 bases that match TRBD1. The CDR3 length is 15 residues. Germline V gene data show CDR1 as SGHVS and CDR2 as FQNEAQ. CDR3 sequence (DNA): TGTACCAGCAGATTGGACCAACAGGGGGCACAGCCCCAGCATTTT. It encodes CTSRLDQQGAQPQHF.

This clonotype was counted many times. CDR3 sequence reads: CSARDRPPDTQYF. For the CDR3, the DNA is TGCAGTGCTAGAGATCGACCCCCAGATACGCAGTATTTT. The chain couples TRBV20-1 to TRBJ2-3, with unresolved D. CDR3 size: 13 residues. Germline CDR1 is DFQATT and CDR2 is SNEGSKA (reference sequence). V dropped 0 bases and J dropped 4 bases, with 8 bases sitting between them.

This clonotype showed up just once. The V gene is TRBV19, the J gene TRBJ1-1; a weak D match, TRBD1 (5 bases). V was pared by 2 bases and J by 5 bases, with 12 bases between. Looked up from germline, CDR1 is LNHDA and CDR2 is SQIVND (reference sequence). This CDR3 has 14 amino acids. DNA for the CDR3: TGTGCCAGTAGTATAATCTCAGGGCGGACTGAAGCTTTCTTT. It specifies CASSIISGRTEAFF.

This clonotype was seen a handful of times. The chain carries TRBV6-2 or TRBV6-3 and TRBJ1-1; 9 bases map to TRBD1. This CDR3 contains 12 residues. The junction had 6 bases not matched to a gene; V was cut back by 5 bases and J by 11 bases. CDR1 and CDR2 (germline): MNHEY, SVGEGT. The CDR3 protein is CASSHPGQGAFF. CDR3 coding DNA: TGTGCCAGCAGTCATCCGGGACAGGGTGCTTTCTTT.

This clonotype was counted at least ten times. The rearrangement joins TRBV7-8 to TRBJ2-3; TRBD2 agrees at 15 bases. Germline V gives CDR1 SGHVS, CDR2 FQNEAQ. The CDR3 is made up of 19 amino acids. V was clipped by 3 bases and J by 2 bases; unmatched bases: 9. DNA of the CDR3: TGTGCCAGCAGCTTTGGAGGACTAGCGGGGGGGAAATCCACAGATACGCAGTATTTT. It specifies CASSFGGLAGGKSTDTQYF.

In its sample, this clonotype was seen a few times. The J gene is TRBJ1-1, the V gene TRBV6-2 or TRBV6-3, with TRBD1 as a possible D gene (5 bases). The CDR3 length is 14 residues. Germline V gene sequence: CDR1 MNHEY, CDR2 SVGEGT. V gave up 9 bases and J gave up 0 bases, with 14 bases separating them. The CDR3 loop reads CASVGTPLNTEAFF. The CDR3 nucleotides are TGTGCCAGTGTCGGGACGCCCCTGAACACTGAAGCTTTCTTT.

This clonotype showed up many times. The chain carries TRBV7-9 and TRBJ1-5; unclear D gene. Trimming removed 3 bases at V and 0 bases at J, with 12 bases between. This CDR3 is 16 amino acids long. Germline V lookup: CDR1 SEHNR, CDR2 FQNEAQ (reference sequence). The CDR3: CASSLAGQDSNQPQHF. Here the CDR3 DNA reads TGTGCCAGCAGCTTGGCCGGGCAGGATAGCAATCAGCCCCAGCATTTT.

This clonotype was observed a handful of times. The rearrangement uses TRBV4-3 and TRBJ2-7; 8 bases line up with TRBD2. Unmatched junction bases numbered 7, after V lost 3 bases and J lost 6 bases. Per the germline V gene, CDR1 is LGHNA and CDR2 is YSLEER. The CDR3 loop spans 14 amino acids. The CDR3 sequence: CASSQGLEESEQYF. The DNA of the CDR3 is TGCGCCAGCAGCCAGGGACTAGAGGAATCCGAGCAGTACTTC.

About this clonotype: Germline is not matched at one junction end, which may reflect a read error. The chain joins TRBV7-9 to TRBJ1-5; maybe TRBD1 (5 bases). CDR1 and CDR2 from the germline V gene are SEHNR and FQNEAQ (reference sequence). The CDR3 covers 13 residues. The CDR3 DNA reads as TGTGCCATCAGCTTAGTTGGGGGGCAGCCCCAGCATTTT. This gives the protein CAISLVGGQPQHF.

This clonotype came up many times. The chain combines TRBV7-9 with TRBJ2-3; D ambiguous. The germline V gene encodes CDR1 SEHNR and CDR2 FQNEAQ (reference sequence). The germline V and J ends were trimmed by 5 bases and 3 bases, with 15 bases remaining between them. The CDR3 totals 15 residues. This chain's CDR3 is CASSHKQMQTDTQYF. In DNA form, the CDR3 reads TGTGCCAGCAGCCACAAGCAGATGCAGACAGATACGCAGTATTTT.

The chain uses TRBV12-5 and TRBJ2-1; D possibly uses TRBD1 or TRBD2 (5 bases each). The CDR3 loop spans 14 amino acids. The V end was cut by 1 base, the J end by 4 bases, with 8 bases between. CDR1 is LGHNT and CDR2 is FRNRAP in the germline V gene. This CDR3 reads CASGLGDGYNEQFF. The CDR3 region has the DNA TGTGCTAGTGGTTTGGGGGACGGATACAATGAGCAGTTCTTC.

In this sample, this clonotype turned up many times. This chain uses TRBV3-1 with TRBJ2-4; D gene uncertain. Trimming removed 1 base at V and 8 bases at J, with 9 bases between. The V gene's germline CDR1 is LGHDT and CDR2 YNNKEL (reference sequence). The CDR3 runs to 13 residues. The CDR3 is CASSQVYGDIQYF. In DNA form, the CDR3 reads TGTGCCAGCAGCCAAGTATATGGGGACATTCAGTACTTC.

V is TRBV3-1 and J is TRBJ1-6; D is undetermined. The germline V and J ends were trimmed by 0 bases and 8 bases, with 8 bases remaining between them. Germline CDR1 is LGHDT and CDR2 is YNNKEL (reference sequence). CDR3 length: 14 amino acids. CDR3 bases: TGTGCCAGCAGCCAAGATTCGTCCTATTCACCCCTCCACTTT. Its protein product is CASSQDSSYSPLHF.